This T cell receptor (beta chain) was captured by sequencing in a study of T cell responses to AZD1222 COVID-19 vaccine. V lost 5 bases to trimming and J lost 7 bases; unmatched junction nucleotides: 7. The CDR3 has 13 amino acids. Produced via immunoSEQ multiplex PCR; TCRdb's table is partial and in-frame only. The sample shows around 130,000 clones, about 90% of them seen only once. The source was peripheral blood, collected on day 0 of AZD1222 vaccination. The chain links TRBV12-3 or TRBV12-4 to TRBJ1-1; 7 bases match TRBD1. The receptor was derived from an adult in good health. The DNA for the CDR3 is TGTGCCAGCAGTCCCACAGGGGAGGTTGAAGCTTTCTTT. This codes for CASSPTGEVEAFF.